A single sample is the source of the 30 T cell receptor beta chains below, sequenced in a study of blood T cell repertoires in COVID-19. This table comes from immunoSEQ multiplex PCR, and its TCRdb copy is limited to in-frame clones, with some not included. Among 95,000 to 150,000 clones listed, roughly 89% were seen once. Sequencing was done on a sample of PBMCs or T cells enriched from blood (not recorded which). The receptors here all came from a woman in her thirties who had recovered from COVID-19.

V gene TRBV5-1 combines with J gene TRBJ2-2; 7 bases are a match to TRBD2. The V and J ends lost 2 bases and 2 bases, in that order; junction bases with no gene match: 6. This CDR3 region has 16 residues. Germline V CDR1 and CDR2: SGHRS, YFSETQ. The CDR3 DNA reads TGCGCCAGCAGCTTTTTCGCGGGAGTCAACACCGGGGAGCTGTTTTTT. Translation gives CASSFFAGVNTGELFF.

The CDR3 DNA sequence: TGTGCCTGGAGTGTACAAACAGGGAAAGGTGAAGCTTTCTTT. Residues: CAWSVQTGKGEAFF. This chain joins TRBV30 and TRBJ1-1; tentatively, D is TRBD1 (6 bases). Trimming stripped 0 bases from V and 7 bases from J, with 15 bases between. CDR1 is GTSNPN and CDR2 is SVGIG in the germline V gene (reference sequence). The CDR3 has 14 amino acids.

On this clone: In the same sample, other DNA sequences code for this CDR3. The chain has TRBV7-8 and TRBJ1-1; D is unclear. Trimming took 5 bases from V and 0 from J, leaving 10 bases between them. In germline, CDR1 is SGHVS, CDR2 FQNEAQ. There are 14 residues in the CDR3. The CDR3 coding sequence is TGTGCCAGCAGCCTCGACTTGATGAACACTGAAGCTTTCTTT. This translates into CASSLDLMNTEAFF.

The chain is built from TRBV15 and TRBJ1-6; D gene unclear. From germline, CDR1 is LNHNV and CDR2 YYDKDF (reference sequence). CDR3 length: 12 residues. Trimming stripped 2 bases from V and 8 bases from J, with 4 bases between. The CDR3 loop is CATSRPYSPLHF. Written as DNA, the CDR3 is TGTGCCACCAGCAGACCTTATTCACCCCTCCACTTT.

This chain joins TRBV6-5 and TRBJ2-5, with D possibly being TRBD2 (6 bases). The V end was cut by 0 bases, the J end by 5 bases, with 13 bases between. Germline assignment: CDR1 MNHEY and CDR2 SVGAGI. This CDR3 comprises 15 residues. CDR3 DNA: TGTGCCAGCAGTTACTCAGGCGGGATAGGGGAGACCCAGTACTTC. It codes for CASSYSGGIGETQYF.

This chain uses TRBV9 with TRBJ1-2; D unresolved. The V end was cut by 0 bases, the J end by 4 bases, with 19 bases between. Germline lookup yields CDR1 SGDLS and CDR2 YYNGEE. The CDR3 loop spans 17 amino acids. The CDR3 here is CASSVGIDRDRSYGYTF. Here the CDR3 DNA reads TGTGCCAGCAGCGTAGGAATCGACCGGGATCGGAGCTATGGCTACACCTTC. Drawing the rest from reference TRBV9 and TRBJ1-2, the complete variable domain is DSGVTQTPKHLITATGQRVTLRCSPRSGDLSVYWYQQSLDQGLQFLIQYYNGEERAKGNILERFSAQQFPDLHSELNLSSLELGDSALYFCASSVGIDRDRSYGYTFGSGTRLTVV.

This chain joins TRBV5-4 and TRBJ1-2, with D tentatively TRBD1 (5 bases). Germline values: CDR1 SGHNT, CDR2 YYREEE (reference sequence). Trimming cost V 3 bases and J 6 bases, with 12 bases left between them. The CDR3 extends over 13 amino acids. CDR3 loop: CASSSTGTDGYTF. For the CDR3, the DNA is TGTGCCAGCAGCTCCACGGGGACTGATGGCTACACCTTC.

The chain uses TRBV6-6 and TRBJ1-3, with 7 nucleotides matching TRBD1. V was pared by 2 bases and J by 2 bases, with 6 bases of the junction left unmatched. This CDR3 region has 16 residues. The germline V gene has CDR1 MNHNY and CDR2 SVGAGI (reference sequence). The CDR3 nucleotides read TGTGCCAGCAGTTACCCGAAAGGGGGCACTGGAAACACCATATATTTT. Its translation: CASSYPKGGTGNTIYF.

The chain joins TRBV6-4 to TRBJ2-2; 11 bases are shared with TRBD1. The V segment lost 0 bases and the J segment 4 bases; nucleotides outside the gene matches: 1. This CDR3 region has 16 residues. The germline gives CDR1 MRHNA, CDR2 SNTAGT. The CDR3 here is CASSDSGQGATGELFF. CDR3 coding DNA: TGTGCCAGCAGTGACTCTGGACAGGGGGCCACCGGGGAGCTGTTTTTT.

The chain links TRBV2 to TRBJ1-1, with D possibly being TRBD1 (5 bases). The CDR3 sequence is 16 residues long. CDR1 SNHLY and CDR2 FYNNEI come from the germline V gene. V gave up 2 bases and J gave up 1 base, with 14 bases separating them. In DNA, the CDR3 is TGTGCCAGCAGTGAACTGGTAGGGGCTACGAACACTGAAGCTTTCTTT. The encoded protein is CASSELVGATNTEAFF. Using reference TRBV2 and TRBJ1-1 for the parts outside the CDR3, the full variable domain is EPEVTQTPSHQVTQMGQEVILRCVPISNHLYFYWYRQILGQKVEFLVSFYNNEISEKSEIFDDQFSVERPDGSNFTLKIRSTKLEDSAMYFCASSELVGATNTEAFFGQGTRLTVV.

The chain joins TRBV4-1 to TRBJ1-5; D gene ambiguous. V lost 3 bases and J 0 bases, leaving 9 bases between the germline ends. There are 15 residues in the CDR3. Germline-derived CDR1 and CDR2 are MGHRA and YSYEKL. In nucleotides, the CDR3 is TGCGCCAGCAGCCATGGCAGGAATAGCAATCAGCCCCAGCATTTT. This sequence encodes CASSHGRNSNQPQHF.

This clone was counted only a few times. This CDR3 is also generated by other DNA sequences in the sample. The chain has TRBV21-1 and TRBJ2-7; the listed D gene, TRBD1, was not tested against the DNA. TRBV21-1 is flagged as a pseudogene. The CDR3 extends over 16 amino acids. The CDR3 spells CASSKVSHRVRYEQYF. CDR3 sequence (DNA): TGTGCCAGCAGCAAAGTATCCCACAGGGTGCGGTACGAGCAGTACTTC.

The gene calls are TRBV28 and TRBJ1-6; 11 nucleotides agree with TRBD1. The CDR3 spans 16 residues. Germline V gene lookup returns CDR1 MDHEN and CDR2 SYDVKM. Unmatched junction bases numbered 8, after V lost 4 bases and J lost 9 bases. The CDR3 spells CASSYVPGTGGSPLHF. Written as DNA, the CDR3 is TGTGCCAGCAGTTACGTACCCGGGACAGGGGGTTCACCCCTCCACTTT.

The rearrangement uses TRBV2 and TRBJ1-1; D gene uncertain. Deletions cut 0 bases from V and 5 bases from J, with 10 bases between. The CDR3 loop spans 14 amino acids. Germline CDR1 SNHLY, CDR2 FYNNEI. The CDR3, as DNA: TGTGCCAGCAGTGAAGCAGGAAGGGAGACTGAAGCTTTCTTT. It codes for CASSEAGRETEAFF.

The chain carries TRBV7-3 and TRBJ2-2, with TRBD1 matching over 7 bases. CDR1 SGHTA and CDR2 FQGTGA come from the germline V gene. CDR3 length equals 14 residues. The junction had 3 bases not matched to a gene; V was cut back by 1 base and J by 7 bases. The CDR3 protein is CASSLNRGSGELFF. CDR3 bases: TGTGCCAGCAGCTTAAACAGGGGAAGCGGGGAGCTGTTTTTT.

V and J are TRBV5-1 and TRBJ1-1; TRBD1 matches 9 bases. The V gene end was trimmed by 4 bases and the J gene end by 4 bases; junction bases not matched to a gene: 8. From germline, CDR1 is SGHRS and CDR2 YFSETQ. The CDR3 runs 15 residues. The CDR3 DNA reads TGCGCCAGCAGCCCTGGGACAGGGATGGGCACTGAAGCTTTCTTT. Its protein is CASSPGTGMGTEAFF.

The CDR3 DNA sequence: TGTGCCAGCAGCTTACCAGACAGGGACCGATACTACGAGCAGTACTTC. Its translation: CASSLPDRDRYYEQYF. The chain combines TRBV5-4 with TRBJ2-7; the match to TRBD1 covers 7 bases. This CDR3 comprises 16 residues. Looked up from germline, CDR1 is SGHNT and CDR2 is YYREEE (reference sequence). Unmatched junction bases numbered 11, after V lost 2 bases and J lost 3 bases. The full variable domain, with the rest looked up from reference TRBV5-4 and TRBJ2-7, is ETGVTQSPTHLIKTRGQQVTLRCSSQSGHNTVSWYQQALGQGPQFIFQYYREEENGRGNFPPRFSGLQFPNYSSELNVNALELDDSALYLCASSLPDRDRYYEQYFGPGTRLTVT.

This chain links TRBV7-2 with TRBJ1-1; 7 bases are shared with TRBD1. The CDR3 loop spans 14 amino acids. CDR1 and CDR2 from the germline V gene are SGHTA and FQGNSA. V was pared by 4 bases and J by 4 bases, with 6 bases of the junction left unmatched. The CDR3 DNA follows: TGTGCCAGCAGCTACAGGGGCGCGGGCACTGAAGCTTTCTTT. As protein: CASSYRGAGTEAFF.

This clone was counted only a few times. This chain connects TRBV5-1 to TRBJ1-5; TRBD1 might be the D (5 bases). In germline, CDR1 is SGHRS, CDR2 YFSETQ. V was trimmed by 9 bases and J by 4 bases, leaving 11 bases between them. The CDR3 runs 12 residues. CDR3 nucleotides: TGCGCCACCGTGGGGCGGAATCAGCCCCAGCATTTT. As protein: CATVGRNQPQHF.

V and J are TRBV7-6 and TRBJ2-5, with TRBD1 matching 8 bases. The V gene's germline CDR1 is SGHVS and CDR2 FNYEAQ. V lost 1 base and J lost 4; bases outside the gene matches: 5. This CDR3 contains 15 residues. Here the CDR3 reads CASSLVPGGTETQYF. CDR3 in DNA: TGTGCCAGCAGCTTAGTTCCAGGGGGCACAGAGACCCAGTACTTC.

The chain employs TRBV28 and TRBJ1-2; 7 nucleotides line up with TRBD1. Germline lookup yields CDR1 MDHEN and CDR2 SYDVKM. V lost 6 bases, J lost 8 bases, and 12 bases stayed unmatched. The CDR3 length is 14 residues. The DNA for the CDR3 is TGTGCCAGCAGGCGGGTATTACAGGGGTCGGGCTACACCTTC. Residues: CASRRVLQGSGYTF.

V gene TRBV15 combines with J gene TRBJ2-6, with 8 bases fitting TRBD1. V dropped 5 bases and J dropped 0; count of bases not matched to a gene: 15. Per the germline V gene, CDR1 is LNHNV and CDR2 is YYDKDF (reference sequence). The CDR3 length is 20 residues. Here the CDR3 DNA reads TGTGCCACCAGCGGCCCCAGACCGGGACAGGCGATCTCTGGGGCCAACGTCCTGACTTTC. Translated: CATSGPRPGQAISGANVLTF.

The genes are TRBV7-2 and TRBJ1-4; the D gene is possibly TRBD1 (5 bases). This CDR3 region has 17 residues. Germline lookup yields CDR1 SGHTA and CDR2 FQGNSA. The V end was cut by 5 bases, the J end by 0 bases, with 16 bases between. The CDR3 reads CASSQTIGGATNEKLFF. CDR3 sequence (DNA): TGTGCCAGCAGCCAGACTATTGGGGGGGCAACTAATGAAAAACTGTTTTTT.

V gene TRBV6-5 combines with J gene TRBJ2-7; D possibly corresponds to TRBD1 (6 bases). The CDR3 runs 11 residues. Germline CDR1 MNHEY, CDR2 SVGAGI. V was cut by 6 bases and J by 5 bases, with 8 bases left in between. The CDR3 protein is CASSRGNEQYF. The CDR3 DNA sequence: TGTGCCAGCAGCAGGGGAAACGAGCAGTACTTC.

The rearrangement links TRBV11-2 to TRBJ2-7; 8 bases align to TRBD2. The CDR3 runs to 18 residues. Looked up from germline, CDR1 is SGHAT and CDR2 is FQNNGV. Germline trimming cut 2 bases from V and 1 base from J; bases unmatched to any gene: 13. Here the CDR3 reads CASSLSGTAGGLSYEQYF. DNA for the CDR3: TGTGCCAGCAGCTTATCTGGGACTGCGGGAGGTTTGTCCTACGAGCAGTACTTC.

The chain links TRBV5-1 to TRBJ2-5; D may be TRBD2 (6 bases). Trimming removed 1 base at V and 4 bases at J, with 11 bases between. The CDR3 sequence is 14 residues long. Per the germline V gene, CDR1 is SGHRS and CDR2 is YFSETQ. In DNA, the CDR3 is TGCGCCAGCAGCTTGCGGCTAGCGCGAGAGACCCAGTACTTC. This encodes CASSLRLARETQYF.

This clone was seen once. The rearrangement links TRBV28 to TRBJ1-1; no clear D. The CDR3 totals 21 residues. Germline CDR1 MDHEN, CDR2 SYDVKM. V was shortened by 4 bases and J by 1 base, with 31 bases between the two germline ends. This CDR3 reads CASSSGCEGFLSCTANTEAFF. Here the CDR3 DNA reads TGTGCCAGCAGTTCGGGATGCGAGGGATTTCTTTCGTGCACGGCGAACACTGAAGCTTTCTTT. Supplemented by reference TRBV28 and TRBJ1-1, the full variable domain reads DVKVTQSSRYLVKRTGEKVFLECVQDMDHENMFWYRQDPGLGLRLIYFSYDVKMKEKGDIPEGYSVSREKKERFSLILESASTNQTSMYLCASSSGCEGFLSCTANTEAFFGQGTRLTVV.

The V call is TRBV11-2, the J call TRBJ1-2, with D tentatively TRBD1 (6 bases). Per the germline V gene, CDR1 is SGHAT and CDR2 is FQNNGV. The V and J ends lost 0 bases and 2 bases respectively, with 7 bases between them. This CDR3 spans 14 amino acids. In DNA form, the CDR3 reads TGTGCCAGCAGCTTAGATACAGGGAACTATGGCTACACCTTC. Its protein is CASSLDTGNYGYTF. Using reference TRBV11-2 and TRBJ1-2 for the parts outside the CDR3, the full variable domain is EAGVAQSPRYKIIEKRQSVAFWCNPISGHATLYWYQQILGQGPKLLIQFQNNGVVDDSQLPKDRFSAERLKGVDSTLKIQPAKLEDSAVYLCASSLDTGNYGYTFGSGTRLTVV.

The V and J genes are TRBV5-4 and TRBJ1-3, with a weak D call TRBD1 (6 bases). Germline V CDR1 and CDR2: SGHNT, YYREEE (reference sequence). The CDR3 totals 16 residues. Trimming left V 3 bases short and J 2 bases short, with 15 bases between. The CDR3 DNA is TGTGCCAGCAGCTGGTTTGACAGGCCGACTGGAAACACCATATATTTT. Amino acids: CASSWFDRPTGNTIYF.

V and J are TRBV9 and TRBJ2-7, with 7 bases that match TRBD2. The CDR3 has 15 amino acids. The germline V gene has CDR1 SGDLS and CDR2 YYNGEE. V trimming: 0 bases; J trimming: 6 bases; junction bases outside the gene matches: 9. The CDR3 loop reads CASSVAAGVSVEQYF. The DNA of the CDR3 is TGTGCCAGCAGCGTAGCGGCGGGAGTCTCCGTCGAGCAGTACTTC.